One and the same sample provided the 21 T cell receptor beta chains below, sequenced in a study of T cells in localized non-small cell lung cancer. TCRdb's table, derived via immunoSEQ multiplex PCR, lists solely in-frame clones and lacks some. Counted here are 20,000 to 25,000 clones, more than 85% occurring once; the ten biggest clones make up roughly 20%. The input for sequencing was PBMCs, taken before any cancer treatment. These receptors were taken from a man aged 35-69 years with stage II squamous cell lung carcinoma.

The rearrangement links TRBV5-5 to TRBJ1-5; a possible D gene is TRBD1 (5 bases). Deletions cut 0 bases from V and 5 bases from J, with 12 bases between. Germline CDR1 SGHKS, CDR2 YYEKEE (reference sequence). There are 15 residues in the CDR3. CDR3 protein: CASSLGIRGYQPQHF. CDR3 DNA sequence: TGTGCCAGCAGCTTGGGGATTAGGGGCTATCAGCCCCAGCATTTT. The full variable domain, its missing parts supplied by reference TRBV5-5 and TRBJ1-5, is DAGVTQSPTHLIKTRGQQVTLRCSPISGHKSVSWYQQVLGQGPQFIFQYYEKEERGRGNFPDRFSARQFPNYSSELNVNALLLGDSALYLCASSLGIRGYQPQHFGDGTRLSIL.

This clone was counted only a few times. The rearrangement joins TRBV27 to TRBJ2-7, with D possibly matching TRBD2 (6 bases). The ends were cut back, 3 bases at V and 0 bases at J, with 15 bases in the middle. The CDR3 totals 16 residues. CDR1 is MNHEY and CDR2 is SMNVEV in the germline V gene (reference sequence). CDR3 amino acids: CASSLGGPEGSYEQYF. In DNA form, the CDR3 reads TGTGCCAGCAGTTTGGGGGGACCAGAGGGCTCCTACGAGCAGTACTTC.

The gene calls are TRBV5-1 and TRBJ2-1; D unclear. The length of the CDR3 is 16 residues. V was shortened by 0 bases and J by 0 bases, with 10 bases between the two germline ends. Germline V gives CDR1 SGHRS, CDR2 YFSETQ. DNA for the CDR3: TGCGCCAGCAGCTTGGAACCCAGATACTCCTACAATGAGCAGTTCTTC. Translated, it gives CASSLEPRYSYNEQFF.

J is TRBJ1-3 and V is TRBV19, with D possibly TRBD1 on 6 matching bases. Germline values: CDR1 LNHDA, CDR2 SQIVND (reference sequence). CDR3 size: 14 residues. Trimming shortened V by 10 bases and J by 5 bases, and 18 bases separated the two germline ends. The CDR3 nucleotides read TGTGCCACCATGACCGGGACAACCAGAAACACCATATATTTT. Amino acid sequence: CATMTGTTRNTIYF. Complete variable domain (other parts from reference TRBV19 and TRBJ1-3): DGGITQSPKYLFRKEGQNVTLSCEQNLNHDAMYWYRQDPGQGLRLIYYSQIVNDFQKGDIAEGYSVSREKKESFPLTVTSAQKNPTAFYLCATMTGTTRNTIYFGEGSWLTVV.

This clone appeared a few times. Written as DNA, the CDR3 is TGCGCCAGCAGCCTACAGATCAACACTGAAGCTTTCTTT. Protein sequence: CASSLQINTEAFF. This rearrangement joins TRBV5-1 to TRBJ1-1; no clear D gene. Germline CDR1 and CDR2: SGHRS and YFSETQ. V was trimmed by 4 bases and J by 2 bases, leaving 9 bases between them. The CDR3 extends over 13 amino acids.

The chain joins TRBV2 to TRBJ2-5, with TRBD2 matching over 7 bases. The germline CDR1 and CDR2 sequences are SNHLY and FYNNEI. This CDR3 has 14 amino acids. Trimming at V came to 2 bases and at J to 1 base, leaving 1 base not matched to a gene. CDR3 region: CASSELAVQETQYF. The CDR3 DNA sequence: TGTGCCAGCAGTGAACTAGCGGTCCAAGAGACCCAGTACTTC. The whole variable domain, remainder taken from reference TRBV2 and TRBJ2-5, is EPEVTQTPSHQVTQMGQEVILRCVPISNHLYFYWYRQILGQKVEFLVSFYNNEISEKSEIFDDQFSVERPDGSNFTLKIRSTKLEDSAMYFCASSELAVQETQYFGPGTRLLVL.

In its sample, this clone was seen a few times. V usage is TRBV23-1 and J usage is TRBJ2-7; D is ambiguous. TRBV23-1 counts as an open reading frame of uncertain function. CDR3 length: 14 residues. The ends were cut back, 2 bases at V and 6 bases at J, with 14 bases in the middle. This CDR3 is CASSQRGCRVEQYF. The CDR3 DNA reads TGCGCCAGCAGTCAACGAGGTTGCCGCGTCGAGCAGTACTTC.

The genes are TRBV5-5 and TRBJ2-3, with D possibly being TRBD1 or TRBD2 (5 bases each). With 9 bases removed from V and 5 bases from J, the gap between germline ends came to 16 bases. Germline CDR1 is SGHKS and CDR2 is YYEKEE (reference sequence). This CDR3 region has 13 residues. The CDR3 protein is CATTEGPRDTQYF. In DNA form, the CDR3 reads TGTGCCACCACTGAGGGACCGAGAGATACGCAGTATTTT.

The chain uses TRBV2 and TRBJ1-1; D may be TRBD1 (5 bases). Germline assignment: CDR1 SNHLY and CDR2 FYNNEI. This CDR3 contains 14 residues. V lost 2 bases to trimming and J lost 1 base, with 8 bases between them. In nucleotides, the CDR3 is TGTGCCAGCAGTGAACGGCAGGGGAACACTGAAGCTTTCTTT. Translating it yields CASSERQGNTEAFF.

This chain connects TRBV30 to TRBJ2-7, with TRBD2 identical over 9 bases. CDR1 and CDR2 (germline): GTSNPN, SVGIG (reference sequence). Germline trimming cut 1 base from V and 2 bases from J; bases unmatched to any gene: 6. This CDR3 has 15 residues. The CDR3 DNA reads TGTGCCTGGAGTGGGCTAGCGGGACTCACCTACGAGCAGTACTTC. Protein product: CAWSGLAGLTYEQYF.

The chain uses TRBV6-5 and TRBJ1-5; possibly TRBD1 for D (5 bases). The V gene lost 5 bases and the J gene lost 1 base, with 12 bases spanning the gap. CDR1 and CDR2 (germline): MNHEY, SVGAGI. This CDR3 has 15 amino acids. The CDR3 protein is CASSPRAESNQPQHF. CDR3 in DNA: TGTGCCAGCAGTCCCAGGGCAGAGAGCAATCAGCCCCAGCATTTT.

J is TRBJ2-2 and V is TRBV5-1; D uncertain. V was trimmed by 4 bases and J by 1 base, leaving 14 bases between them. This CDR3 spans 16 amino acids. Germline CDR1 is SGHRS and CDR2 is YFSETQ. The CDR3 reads CASSLPAALNTGELFF. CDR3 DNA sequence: TGCGCCAGCAGCCTACCCGCGGCCCTGAACACCGGGGAGCTGTTTTTT.

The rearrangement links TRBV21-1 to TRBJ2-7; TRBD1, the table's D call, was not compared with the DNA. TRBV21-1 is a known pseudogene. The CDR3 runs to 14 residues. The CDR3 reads CASSKWTGGREQYF. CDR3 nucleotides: TGTGCCAGCAGCAAGTGGACAGGGGGAAGGGAGCAGTACTTC.

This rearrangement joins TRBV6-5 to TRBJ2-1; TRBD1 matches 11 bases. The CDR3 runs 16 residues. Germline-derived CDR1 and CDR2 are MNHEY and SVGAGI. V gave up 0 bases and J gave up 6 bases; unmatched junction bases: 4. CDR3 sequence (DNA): TGTGCCAGCAGTTACTCTGGACAGGGGGCAAGCAATGAGCAGTTCTTC. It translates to CASSYSGQGASNEQFF.

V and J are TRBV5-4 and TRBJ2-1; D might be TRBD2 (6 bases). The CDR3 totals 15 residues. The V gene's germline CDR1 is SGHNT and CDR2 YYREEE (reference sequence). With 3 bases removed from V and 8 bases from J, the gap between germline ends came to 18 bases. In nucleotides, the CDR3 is TGTGCCAGCAGCTCCTCCACCAAGACTAGTCATGAGCAGTTCTTC. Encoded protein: CASSSSTKTSHEQFF.

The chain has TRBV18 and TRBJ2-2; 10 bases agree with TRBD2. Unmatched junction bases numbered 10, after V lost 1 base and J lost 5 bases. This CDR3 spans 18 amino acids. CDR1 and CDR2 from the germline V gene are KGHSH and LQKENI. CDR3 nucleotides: TGTGCCAGCTCACCACTTCCCCTAGCGGGGGCCGGGACCGGGGAGCTGTTTTTT. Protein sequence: CASSPLPLAGAGTGELFF.

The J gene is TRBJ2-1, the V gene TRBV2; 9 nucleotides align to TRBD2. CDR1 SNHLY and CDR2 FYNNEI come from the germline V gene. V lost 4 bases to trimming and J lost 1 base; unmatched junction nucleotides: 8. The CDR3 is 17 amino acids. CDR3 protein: CASSVGAGGGSYNEQFF. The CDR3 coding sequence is TGTGCCAGCAGTGTAGGTGCGGGAGGGGGGTCCTACAATGAGCAGTTCTTC.

The CDR3 here is CASSLEIEWWGYTF. The CDR3 DNA follows: TGTGCCAGCAGCTTAGAGATTGAATGGTGGGGCTACACCTTC. The rearrangement joins TRBV7-9 to TRBJ1-2; D is ambiguous. The CDR3 loop spans 14 amino acids. V lost 1 base, J lost 8 bases, and 14 bases lay in between. The germline CDR1 and CDR2 sequences are SEHNR and FQNEAQ (reference sequence).

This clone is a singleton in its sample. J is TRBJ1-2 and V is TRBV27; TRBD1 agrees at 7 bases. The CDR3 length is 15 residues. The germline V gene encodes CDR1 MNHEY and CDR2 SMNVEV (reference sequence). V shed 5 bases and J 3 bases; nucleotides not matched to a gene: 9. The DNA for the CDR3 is TGTGCCAGCAGTGGACAGGCGACTAGCTACTATGGCTACACCTTC. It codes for CASSGQATSYYGYTF.

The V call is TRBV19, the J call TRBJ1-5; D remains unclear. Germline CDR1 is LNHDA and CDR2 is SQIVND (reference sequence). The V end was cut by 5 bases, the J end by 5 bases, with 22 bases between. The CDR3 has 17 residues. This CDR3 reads CASSFQAFGAPYQPQHF. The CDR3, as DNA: TGTGCCAGTAGTTTCCAAGCGTTTGGCGCGCCATATCAGCCCCAGCATTTT.

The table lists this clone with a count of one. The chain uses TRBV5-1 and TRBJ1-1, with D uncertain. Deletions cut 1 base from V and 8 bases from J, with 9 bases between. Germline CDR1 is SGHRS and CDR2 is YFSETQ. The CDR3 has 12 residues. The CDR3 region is CASSLFGEEAFF. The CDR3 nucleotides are TGCGCCAGCAGCTTGTTTGGGGAAGAAGCTTTCTTT.